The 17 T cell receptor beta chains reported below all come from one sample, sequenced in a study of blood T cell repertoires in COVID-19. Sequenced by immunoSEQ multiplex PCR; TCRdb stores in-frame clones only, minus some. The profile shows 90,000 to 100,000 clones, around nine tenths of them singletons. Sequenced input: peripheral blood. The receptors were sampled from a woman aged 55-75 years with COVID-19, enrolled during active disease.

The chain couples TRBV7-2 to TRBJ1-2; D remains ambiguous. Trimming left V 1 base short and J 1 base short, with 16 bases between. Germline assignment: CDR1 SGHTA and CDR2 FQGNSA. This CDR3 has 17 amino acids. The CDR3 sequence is CASSLVPGEVFNYGYTF. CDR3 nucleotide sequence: TGTGCCAGCAGCTTAGTCCCGGGTGAAGTATTTAACTATGGCTACACCTTC.

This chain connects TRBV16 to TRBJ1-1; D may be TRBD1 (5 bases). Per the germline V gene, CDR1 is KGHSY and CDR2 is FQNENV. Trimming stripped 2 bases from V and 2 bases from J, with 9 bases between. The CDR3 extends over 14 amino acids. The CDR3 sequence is CASSQNQGNTEAFF. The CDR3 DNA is TGTGCCAGCAGCCAAAACCAGGGTAACACTGAAGCTTTCTTT.

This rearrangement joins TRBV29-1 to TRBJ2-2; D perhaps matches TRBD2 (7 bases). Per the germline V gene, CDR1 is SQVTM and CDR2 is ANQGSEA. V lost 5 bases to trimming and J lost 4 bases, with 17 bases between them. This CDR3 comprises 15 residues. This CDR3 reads CSVRFSGGGTGELFF. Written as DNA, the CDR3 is TGCAGCGTTCGATTCTCGGGGGGCGGCACCGGGGAGCTGTTTTTT.

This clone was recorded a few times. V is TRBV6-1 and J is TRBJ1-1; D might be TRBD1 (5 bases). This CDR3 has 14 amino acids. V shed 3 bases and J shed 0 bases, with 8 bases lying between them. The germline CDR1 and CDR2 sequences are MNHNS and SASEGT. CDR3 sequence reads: CASSEDNLNTEAFF. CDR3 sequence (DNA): TGTGCCAGCAGTGAGGACAATTTGAACACTGAAGCTTTCTTT.

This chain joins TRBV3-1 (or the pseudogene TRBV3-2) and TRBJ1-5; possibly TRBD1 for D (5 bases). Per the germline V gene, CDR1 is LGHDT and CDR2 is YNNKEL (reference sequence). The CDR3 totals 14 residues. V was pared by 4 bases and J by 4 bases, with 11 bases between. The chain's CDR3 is CASSPGVRNQPQHF. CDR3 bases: TGTGCCAGCAGCCCGGGGGTTAGAAATCAGCCCCAGCATTTT.

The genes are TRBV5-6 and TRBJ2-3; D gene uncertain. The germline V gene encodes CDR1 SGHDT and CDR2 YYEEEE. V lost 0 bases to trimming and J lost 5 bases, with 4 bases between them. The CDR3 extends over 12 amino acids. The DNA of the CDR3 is TGTGCCAGCAGCTTGGATCTAGATACGCAGTATTTT. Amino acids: CASSLDLDTQYF.

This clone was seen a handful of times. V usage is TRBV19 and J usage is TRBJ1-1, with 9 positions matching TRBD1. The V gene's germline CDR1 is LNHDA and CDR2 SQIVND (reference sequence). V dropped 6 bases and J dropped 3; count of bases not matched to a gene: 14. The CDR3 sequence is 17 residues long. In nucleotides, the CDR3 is TGTGCCAGTAGGCCCGGGACAGGGATCACCAGTGACACTGAAGCTTTCTTT. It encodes CASRPGTGITSDTEAFF.

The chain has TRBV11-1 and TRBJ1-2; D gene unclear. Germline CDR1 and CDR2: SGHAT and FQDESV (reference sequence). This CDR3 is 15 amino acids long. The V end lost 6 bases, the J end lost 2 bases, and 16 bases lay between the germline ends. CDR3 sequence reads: CASRPDLPLNYGYTF. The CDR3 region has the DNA TGTGCCAGCAGACCAGACTTACCCCTCAACTATGGCTACACCTTC.

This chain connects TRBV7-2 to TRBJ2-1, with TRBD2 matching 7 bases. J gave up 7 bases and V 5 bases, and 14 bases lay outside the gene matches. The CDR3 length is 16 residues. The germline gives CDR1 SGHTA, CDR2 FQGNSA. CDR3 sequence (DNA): TGTGCCAGCAGCCCACCTGACTTCGGGGGAGGGAATGAGCAGTTCTTC. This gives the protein CASSPPDFGGGNEQFF.

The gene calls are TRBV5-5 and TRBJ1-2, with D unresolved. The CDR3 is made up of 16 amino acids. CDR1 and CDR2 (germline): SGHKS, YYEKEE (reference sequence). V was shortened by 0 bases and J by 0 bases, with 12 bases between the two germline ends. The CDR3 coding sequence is TGTGCCAGCAGCTTGGTGTACAGCCAAGCTAACTATGGCTACACCTTC. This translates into CASSLVYSQANYGYTF.

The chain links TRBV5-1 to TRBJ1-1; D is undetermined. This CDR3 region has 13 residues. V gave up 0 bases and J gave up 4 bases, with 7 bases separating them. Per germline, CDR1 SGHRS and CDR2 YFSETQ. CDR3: CASSLGAATEAFF. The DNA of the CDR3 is TGCGCCAGCAGCTTGGGCGCGGCCACTGAAGCTTTCTTT.

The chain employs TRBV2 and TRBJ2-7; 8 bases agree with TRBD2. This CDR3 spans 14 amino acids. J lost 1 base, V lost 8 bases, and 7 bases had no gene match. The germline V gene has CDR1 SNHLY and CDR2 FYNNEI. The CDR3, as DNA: TGTGCCAGCTCGGGAGGGCGTTGGTCCTACGAGCAGTACTTC. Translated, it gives CASSGGRWSYEQYF.

The CDR3 sequence is CASSLIVSGGFTGELFF. In DNA form, the CDR3 reads TGTGCCAGCAGCTTGATAGTTAGCGGGGGCTTCACCGGGGAGCTGTTTTTT. The rearrangement links TRBV5-6 to TRBJ2-2; 9 nucleotides line up with TRBD2. V was clipped by 1 base and J by 4 bases; unmatched bases: 8. CDR1 SGHDT and CDR2 YYEEEE come from the germline V gene. CDR3 length: 17 amino acids.

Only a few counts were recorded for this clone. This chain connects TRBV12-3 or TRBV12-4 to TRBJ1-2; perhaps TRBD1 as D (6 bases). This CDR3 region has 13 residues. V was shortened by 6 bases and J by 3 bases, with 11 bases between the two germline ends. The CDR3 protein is CASRATGYYGYTF. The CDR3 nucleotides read TGTGCCAGCAGAGCGACAGGATACTATGGCTACACCTTC.

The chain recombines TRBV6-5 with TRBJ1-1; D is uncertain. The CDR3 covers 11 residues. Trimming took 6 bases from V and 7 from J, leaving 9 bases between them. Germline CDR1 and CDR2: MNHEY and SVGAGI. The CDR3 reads CASRSPSEAFF. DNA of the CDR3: TGTGCCAGCAGGTCACCTAGTGAAGCTTTCTTT.

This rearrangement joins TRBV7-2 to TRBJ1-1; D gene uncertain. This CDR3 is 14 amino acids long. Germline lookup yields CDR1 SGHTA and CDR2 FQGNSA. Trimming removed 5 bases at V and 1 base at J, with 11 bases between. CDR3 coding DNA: TGTGCCAGCAGCAACCTCGGGAGGAACACTGAAGCTTTCTTT. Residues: CASSNLGRNTEAFF.

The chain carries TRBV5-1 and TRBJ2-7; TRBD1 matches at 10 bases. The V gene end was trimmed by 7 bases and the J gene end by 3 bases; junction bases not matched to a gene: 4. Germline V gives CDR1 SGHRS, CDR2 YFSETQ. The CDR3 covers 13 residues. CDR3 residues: CASGRDRGYEQYF. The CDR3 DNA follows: TGCGCCAGCGGCCGGGACAGGGGCTACGAGCAGTACTTC.